This TCR beta chain originates from a study of OX40 agonist ivuxolimab in advanced cancers. A history of autoimmune disease or systemic immunosuppression excluded patients. TCRdb keeps only in-frame clones here, not all; method: immunoSEQ multiplex PCR. Here the sample spans roughly 74,000 clones, 87% being singletons. CDR1 is LNHDA, CDR2 SQIVND, per germline (reference sequence). The CDR3 contains 17 residues. Trimming removed 5 bases at V and 3 bases at J, with 23 bases between. The J gene is TRBJ2-7, the V gene TRBV19; either TRBD1 or TRBD2 may fit D (6 bases each). The sequenced sample was CD4+ or CD8+ T cells sorted from blood, obtained in a trial of the OX40 agonist ivuxolimab. The TCR sequence derives from an adult with an advanced solid tumor such as melanoma, head and neck, liver or kidney cancer. Here the CDR3 reads CASSRKSGGTPNYEQYF. The CDR3 DNA sequence: TGTGCCAGTAGTCGTAAATCTGGCGGGACACCGAACTACGAGCAGTACTTC.